The entry below describes one TCR beta chain. Antigen unknown. Template switching by 5'RACE produced TCR cDNA, adding a universal primer site and UMIs. Each CDR3 protein is one row after TCRdb ran MiXCR on the 5' RACE reads. The sample holds approximately 580,000 distinct CDR3 sequences, less than 20% seen once. This sample is part of a study of T cells after yellow fever vaccination. Looking at the study overall: Fractions low in cell number were prepared with SMART-Seq v4 Ultra Low Input.

Broader study findings: Post-booster repertoires contained most primary-vaccination clones again (96% CD4, approximately 88% CD8).

The TCR sequence derives from a man aged 18 to 30 who received the YFV17D yellow fever vaccine. The sample here was PBMCs, taken 4 to 5 days after the first yellow fever vaccination.

The CDR3 DNA follows: TGTGCCTGGAGGGTGAACAACTACGAGCAGTACTTC. As protein: CAWRVNNYEQYF. The chain couples TRBV30 to TRBJ2-7; no definite D call. This CDR3 contains 12 residues. Per the germline V gene, CDR1 is GTSNPN and CDR2 is SVGIG (reference sequence). Trimming shortened V by 3 bases and J by 3 bases, and 9 bases separated the two germline ends.